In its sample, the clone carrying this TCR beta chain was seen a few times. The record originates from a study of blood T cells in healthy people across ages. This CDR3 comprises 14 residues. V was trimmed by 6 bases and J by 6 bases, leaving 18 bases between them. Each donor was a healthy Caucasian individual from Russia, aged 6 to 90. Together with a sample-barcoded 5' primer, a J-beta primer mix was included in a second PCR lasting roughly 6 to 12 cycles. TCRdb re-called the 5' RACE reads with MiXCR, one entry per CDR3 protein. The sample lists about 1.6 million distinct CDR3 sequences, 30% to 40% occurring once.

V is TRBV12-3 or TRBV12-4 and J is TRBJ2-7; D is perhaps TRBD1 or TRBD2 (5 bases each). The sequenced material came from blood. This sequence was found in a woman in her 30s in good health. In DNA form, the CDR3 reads TGTGCCAGCAGATACGACGGGACCCCCGGCGAGCAGTACTTC. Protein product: CASRYDGTPGEQYF.